The source of this T cell receptor beta chain is a study of T cell responses to AZD1222 COVID-19 vaccine. TCRdb keeps only in-frame clones here, not all; method: immunoSEQ multiplex PCR. In the table there are about 180,000 clones, about 91% of which are singletons. This clone has a single count. Its antigen is unidentified. This CDR3 is 14 amino acids long. Per the germline V gene, CDR1 is MNHEY and CDR2 is SVGAGI. Trimming stripped 8 bases from V and 7 bases from J, with 18 bases between. Whole-study results and caveats: The breadth and depth of Spike-specific TCRs increased once two AZD1222 doses had been given. Spike regions recognized by vaccine-associated CD4 TCRs spanned the protein, led by 160-218 and 743-854.

Sequencing used peripheral blood, obtained on day 0 of AZD1222 vaccination. The receptor was isolated from an adult in good health. The rearrangement uses TRBV6-5 and TRBJ1-5, with D uncertain. CDR3 protein: CASLGRGRSQPQHF. The CDR3 DNA reads TGTGCCAGCTTGGGCCGAGGCCGGAGCCAGCCCCAGCATTTT.